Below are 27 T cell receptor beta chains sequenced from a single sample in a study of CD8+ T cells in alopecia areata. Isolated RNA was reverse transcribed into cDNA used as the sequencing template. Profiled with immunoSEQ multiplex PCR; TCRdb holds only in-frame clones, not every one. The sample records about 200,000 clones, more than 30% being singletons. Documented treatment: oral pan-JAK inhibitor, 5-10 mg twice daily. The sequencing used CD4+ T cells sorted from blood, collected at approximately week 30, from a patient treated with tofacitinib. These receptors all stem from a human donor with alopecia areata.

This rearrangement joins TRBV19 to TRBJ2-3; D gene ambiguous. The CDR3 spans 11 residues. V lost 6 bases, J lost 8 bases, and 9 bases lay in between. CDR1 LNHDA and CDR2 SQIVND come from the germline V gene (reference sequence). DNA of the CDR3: TGTGCCAGTAGGTTGTTCCTTACGCAGTATTTT. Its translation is CASRLFLTQYF.

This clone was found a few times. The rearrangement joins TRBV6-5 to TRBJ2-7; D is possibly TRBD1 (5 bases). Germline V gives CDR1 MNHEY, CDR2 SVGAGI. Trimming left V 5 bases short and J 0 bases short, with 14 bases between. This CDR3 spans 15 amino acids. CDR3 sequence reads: CASSRSTALSYEQYF. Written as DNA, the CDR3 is TGTGCCAGCAGTCGATCGACAGCCCTCTCCTACGAGCAGTACTTC.

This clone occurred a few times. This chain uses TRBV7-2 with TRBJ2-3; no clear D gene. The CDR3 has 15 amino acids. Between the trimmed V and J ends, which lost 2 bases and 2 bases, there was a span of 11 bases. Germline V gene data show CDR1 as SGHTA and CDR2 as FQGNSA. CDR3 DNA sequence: TGTGCCAGCAGCTTATTTTCAAGCAACACAGATACGCAGTATTTT. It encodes CASSLFSSNTDTQYF.

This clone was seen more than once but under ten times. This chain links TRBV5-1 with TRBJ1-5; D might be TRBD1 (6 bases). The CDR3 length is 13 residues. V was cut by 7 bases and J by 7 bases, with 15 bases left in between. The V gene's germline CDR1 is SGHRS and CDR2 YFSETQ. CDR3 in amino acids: CASAPGAGQPQHF. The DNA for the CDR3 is TGCGCCAGCGCCCCGGGGGCCGGGCAGCCCCAGCATTTT.

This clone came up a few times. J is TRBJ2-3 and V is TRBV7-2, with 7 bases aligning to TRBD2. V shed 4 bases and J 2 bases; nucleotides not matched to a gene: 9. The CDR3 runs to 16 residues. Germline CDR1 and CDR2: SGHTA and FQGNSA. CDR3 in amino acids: CASSWWEGPTTDTQYF. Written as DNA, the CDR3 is TGTGCCAGCAGCTGGTGGGAGGGACCTACCACAGATACGCAGTATTTT.

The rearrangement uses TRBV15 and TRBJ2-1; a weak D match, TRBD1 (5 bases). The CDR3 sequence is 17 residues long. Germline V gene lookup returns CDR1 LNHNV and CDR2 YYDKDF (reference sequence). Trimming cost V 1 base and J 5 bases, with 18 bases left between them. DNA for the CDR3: TGTGCCACCAGCAGAGTGGTGGCTATTAGGGGTCACAATGAGCAGTTCTTC. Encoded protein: CATSRVVAIRGHNEQFF.

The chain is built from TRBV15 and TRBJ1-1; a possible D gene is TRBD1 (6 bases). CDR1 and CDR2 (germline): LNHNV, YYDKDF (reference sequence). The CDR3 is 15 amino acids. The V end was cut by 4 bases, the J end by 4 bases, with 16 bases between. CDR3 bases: TGTGCCACCAGCACGACACAGGGCGTGGTCACTGAAGCTTTCTTT. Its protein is CATSTTQGVVTEAFF. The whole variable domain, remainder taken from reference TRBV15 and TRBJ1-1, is DAMVIQNPRYQVTQFGKPVTLSCSQTLNHNVMYWYQQKSSQAPKLLFHYYDKDFNNEADTPDNFQSRRPNTSFCFLDIRSPGLGDTAMYLCATSTTQGVVTEAFFGQGTRLTVV.

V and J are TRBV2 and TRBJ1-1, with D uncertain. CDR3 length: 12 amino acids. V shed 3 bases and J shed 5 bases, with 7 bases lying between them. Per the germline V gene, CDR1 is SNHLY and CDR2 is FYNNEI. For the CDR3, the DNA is TGTGCCAGCAGTGATGGTCTTACTGAAGCTTTCTTT. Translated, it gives CASSDGLTEAFF.

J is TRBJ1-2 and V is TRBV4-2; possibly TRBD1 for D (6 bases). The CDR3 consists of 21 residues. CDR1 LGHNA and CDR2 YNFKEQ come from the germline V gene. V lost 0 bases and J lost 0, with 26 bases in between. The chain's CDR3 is CASSQDPITGHTTFSNYGYTF. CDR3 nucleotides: TGTGCCAGCAGCCAAGATCCAATAACGGGACACACCACTTTCTCTAACTATGGCTACACCTTC.

Written as DNA, the CDR3 is TGCAGCGTTGACAGGCTATCCTATGGCTACACCTTC. Translating gives CSVDRLSYGYTF. J is TRBJ1-2 and V is TRBV29-1; no firm D call. V gave up 3 bases and J gave up 4 bases, with 9 bases separating them. Germline loops: CDR1 SQVTM, CDR2 ANQGSEA. This CDR3 contains 12 residues.

DNA for the CDR3: TGCGCCAGCAGCTTGGCCGGGACTGCTTGGGACGAGCAGTACTTC. Encoded protein: CASSLAGTAWDEQYF. The chain couples TRBV5-1 to TRBJ2-7; weak D call: TRBD2 (6 bases). The CDR3 consists of 15 residues. Between the trimmed V and J ends, which lost 0 bases and 5 bases, there was a span of 15 bases. The germline V gene encodes CDR1 SGHRS and CDR2 YFSETQ.

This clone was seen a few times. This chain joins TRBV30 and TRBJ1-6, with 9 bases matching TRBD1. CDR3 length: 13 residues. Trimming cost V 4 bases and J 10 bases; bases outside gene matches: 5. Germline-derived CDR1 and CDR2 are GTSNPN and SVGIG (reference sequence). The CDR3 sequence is CAWMGQGNSPLHF. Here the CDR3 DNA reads TGTGCCTGGATGGGACAGGGAAACTCACCCCTCCACTTT. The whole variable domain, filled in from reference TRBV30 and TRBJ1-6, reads SQTIHQWPATLVQPVGSPLSLECTVEGTSNPNLYWYRQAAGRGLQLLFYSVGIGQISSEVPQNLSASRPQDRQFILSSKKLLLSDSGFYLCAWMGQGNSPLHFGNGTRLTVT.

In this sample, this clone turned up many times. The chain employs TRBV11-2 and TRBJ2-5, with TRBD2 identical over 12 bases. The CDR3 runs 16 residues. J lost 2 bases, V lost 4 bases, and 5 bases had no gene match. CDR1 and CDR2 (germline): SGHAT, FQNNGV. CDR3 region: CASSSGLAGPQETQYF. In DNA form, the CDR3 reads TGTGCCAGCAGCTCCGGACTAGCGGGGCCACAAGAGACCCAGTACTTC. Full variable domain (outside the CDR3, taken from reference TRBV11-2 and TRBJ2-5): EAGVAQSPRYKIIEKRQSVAFWCNPISGHATLYWYQQILGQGPKLLIQFQNNGVVDDSQLPKDRFSAERLKGVDSTLKIQPAKLEDSAVYLCASSSGLAGPQETQYFGPGTRLLVL.

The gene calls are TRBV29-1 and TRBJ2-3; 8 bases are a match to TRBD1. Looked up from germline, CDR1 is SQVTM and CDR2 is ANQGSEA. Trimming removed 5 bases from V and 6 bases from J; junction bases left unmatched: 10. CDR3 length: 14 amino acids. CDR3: CSVSDRGTFDTQYF. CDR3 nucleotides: TGCAGCGTTTCAGACAGGGGCACGTTCGATACGCAGTATTTT.

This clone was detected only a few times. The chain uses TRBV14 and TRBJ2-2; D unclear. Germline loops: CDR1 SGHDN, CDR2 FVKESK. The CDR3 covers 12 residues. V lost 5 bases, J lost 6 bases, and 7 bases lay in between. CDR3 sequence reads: CASSTDAGELFF. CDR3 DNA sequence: TGTGCCAGCAGCACCGATGCCGGGGAGCTGTTTTTT.

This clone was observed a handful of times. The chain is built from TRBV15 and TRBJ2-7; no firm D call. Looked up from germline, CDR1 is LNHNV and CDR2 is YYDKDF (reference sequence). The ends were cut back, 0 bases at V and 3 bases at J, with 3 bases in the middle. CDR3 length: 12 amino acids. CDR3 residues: CATSRDDYEQYF. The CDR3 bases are TGTGCCACCAGCAGAGATGACTACGAGCAGTACTTC. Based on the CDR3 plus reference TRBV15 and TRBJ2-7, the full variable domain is DAMVIQNPRYQVTQFGKPVTLSCSQTLNHNVMYWYQQKSSQAPKLLFHYYDKDFNNEADTPDNFQSRRPNTSFCFLDIRSPGLGDTAMYLCATSRDDYEQYFGPGTRLTVT.

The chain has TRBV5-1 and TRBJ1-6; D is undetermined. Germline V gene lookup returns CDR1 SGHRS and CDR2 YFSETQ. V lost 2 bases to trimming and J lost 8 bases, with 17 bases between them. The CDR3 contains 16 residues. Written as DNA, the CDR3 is TGCGCCAGCAGCTTACGCTCCGGGCCAACGTATTCACCCCTCCACTTT. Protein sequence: CASSLRSGPTYSPLHF.

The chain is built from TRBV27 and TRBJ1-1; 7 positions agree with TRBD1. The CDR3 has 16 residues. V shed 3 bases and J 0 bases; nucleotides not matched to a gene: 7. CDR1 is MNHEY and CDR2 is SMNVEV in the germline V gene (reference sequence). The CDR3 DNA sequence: TGTGCCAGCAGTTTTCGGCCGACAGGGATGAACACTGAAGCTTTCTTT. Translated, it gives CASSFRPTGMNTEAFF.

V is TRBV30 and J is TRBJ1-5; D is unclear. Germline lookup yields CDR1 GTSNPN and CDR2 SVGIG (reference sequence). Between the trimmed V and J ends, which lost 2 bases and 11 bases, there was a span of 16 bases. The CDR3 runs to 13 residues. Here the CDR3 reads CAWSKSSHWAQHF. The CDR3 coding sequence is TGTGCCTGGAGTAAGAGTTCCCATTGGGCCCAGCATTTT. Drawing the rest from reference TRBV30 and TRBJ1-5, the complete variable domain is SQTIHQWPATLVQPVGSPLSLECTVEGTSNPNLYWYRQAAGRGLQLLFYSVGIGQISSEVPQNLSASRPQDRQFILSSKKLLLSDSGFYLCAWSKSSHWAQHFGDGTRLSIL.

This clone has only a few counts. This CDR3 reads CASSLAIGQGNTEAFF. The CDR3 region has the DNA TGTGCCAGCAGCTTAGCTATCGGACAGGGGAACACTGAAGCTTTCTTT. The genes are TRBV11-2 and TRBJ1-1; 8 bases line up with TRBD1. This CDR3 comprises 16 residues. Germline V lookup: CDR1 SGHAT, CDR2 FQNNGV. Trimming at V came to 1 base and at J to 1 base, leaving 5 bases not matched to a gene.

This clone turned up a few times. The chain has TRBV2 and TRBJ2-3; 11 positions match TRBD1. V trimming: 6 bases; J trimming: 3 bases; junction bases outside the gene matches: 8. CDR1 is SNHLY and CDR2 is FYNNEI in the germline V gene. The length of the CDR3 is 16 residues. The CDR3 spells CASSASRDRGTDTQYF. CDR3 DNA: TGTGCCAGCAGCGCGTCCCGGGACAGGGGGACAGATACGCAGTATTTT.

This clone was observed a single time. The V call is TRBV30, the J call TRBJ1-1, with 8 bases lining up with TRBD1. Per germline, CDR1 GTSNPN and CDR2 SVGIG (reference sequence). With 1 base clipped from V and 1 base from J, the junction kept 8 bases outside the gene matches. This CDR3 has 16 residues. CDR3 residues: CAWSAGGWVKNTEAFF. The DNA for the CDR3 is TGTGCCTGGAGTGCAGGGGGCTGGGTAAAGAACACTGAAGCTTTCTTT.

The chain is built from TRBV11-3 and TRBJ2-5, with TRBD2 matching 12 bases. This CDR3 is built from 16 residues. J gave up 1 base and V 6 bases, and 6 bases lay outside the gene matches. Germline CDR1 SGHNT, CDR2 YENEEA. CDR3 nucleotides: TGTGCCAGCAGTCCCGGACTAGCGGGGTTCCAAGAGACCCAGTACTTC. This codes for CASSPGLAGFQETQYF.

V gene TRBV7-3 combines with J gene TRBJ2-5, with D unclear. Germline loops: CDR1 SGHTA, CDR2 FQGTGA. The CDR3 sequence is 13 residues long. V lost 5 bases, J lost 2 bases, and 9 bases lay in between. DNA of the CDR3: TGTGCCAGCAGCCCGAGCCCACAAGAGACCCAGTACTTC. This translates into CASSPSPQETQYF.

CDR3 bases: TGTGCCTGGAGTGTAAGTGGCCTCACCTCAGATACGCAGTATTTT. This gives the protein CAWSVSGLTSDTQYF. The rearrangement links TRBV30 to TRBJ2-3, with no clear D. There are 15 residues in the CDR3. Germline V gene data show CDR1 as GTSNPN and CDR2 as SVGIG (reference sequence). V lost 0 bases to trimming and J lost 4 bases, with 14 bases between them.

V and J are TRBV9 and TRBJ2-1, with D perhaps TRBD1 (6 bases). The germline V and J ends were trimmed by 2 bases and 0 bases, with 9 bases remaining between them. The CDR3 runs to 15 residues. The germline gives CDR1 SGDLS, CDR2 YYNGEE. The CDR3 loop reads CASSVGQSSYNEQFF. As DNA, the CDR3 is TGTGCCAGCAGCGTCGGACAGAGCTCCTACAATGAGCAGTTCTTC.

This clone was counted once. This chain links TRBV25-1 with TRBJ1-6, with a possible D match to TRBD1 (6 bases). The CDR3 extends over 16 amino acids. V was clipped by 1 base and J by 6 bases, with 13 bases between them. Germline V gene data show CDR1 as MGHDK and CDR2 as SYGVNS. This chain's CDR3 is CASSESDSLSNSPLHF. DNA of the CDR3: TGTGCCAGCAGTGAATCGGACAGCCTTTCTAATTCACCCCTCCACTTT. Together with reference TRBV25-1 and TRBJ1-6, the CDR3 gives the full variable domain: EADIYQTPRYLVIGTGKKITLECSQTMGHDKMYWYQQDPGMELHLIHYSYGVNSTEKGDLSSESTVSRIRTEHFPLTLESARPSHTSQYLCASSESDSLSNSPLHFGNGTRLTVT.